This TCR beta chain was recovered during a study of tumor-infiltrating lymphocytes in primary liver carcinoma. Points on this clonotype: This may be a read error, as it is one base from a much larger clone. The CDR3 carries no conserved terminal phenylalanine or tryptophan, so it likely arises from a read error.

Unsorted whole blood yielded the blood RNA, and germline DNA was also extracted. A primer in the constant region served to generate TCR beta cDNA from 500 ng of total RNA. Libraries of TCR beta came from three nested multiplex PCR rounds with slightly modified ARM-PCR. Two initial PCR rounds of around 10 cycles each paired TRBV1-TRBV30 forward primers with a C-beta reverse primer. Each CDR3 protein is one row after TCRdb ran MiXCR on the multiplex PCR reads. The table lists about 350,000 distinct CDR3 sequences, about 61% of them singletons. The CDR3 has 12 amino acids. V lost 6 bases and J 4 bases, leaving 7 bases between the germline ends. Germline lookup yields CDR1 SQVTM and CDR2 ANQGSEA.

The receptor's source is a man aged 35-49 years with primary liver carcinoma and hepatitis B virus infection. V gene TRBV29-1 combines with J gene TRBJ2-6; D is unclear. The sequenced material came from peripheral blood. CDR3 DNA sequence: TGCAGCGTGGCGTGGGGGGCCAACGTCCTGACTTCC. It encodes CSVAWGANVLTS.